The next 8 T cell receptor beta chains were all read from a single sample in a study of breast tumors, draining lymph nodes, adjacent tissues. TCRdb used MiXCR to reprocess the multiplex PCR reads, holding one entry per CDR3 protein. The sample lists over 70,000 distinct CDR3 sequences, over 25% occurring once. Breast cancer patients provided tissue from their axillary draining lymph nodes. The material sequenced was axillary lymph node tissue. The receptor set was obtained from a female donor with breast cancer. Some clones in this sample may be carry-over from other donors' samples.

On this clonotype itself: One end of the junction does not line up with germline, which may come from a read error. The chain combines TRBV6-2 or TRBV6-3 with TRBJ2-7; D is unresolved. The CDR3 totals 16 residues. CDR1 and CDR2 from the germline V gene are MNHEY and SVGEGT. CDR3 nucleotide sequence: TGTGTCAGCAGTTACCCCCGGACCACTGAGGCCTACGAGCAGTACTTC. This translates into CVSSYPRTTEAYEQYF.

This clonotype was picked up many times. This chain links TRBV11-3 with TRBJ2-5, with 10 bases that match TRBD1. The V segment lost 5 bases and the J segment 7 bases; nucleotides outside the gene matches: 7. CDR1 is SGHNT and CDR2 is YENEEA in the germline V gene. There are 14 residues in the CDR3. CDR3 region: CASSLGTGEGTQYF. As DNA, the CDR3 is TGTGCCAGCAGCCTGGGGACAGGGGAGGGGACCCAGTACTTC.

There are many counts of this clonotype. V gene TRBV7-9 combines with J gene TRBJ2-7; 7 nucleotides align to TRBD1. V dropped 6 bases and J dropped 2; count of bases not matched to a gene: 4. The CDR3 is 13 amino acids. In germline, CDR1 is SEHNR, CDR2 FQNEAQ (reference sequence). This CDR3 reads CASRTGTAYEQYF. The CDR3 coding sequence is TGTGCCAGCAGAACCGGGACAGCCTACGAGCAGTACTTC.

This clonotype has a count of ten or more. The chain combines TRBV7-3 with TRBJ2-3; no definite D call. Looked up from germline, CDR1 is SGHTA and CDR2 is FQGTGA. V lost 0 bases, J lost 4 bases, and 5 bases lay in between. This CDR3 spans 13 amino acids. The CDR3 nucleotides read TGTGCCAGCAGCTTAACGTTCCCAGATACGCAGTATTTT. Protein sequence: CASSLTFPDTQYF.

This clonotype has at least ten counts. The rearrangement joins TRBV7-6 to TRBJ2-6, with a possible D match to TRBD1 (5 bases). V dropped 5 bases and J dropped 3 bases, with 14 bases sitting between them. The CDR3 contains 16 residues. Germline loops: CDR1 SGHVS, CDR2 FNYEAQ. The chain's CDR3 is CASSPTVGLGANVLTF. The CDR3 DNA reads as TGTGCCAGCAGCCCGACAGTGGGCCTTGGGGCCAACGTCCTGACTTTC.

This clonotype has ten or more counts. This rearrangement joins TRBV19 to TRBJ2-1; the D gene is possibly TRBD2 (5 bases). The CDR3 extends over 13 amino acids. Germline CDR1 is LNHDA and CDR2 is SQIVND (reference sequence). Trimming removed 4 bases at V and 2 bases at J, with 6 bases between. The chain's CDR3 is CASSTGTYNEQFF. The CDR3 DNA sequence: TGTGCCAGTAGTACCGGGACCTACAATGAGCAGTTCTTC.

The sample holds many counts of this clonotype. The CDR3 protein is CASILGPNEKLFF. DNA for the CDR3: TGTGCCAGCATTTTAGGCCCTAATGAAAAACTGTTTTTT. This chain links TRBV2 with TRBJ1-4; D is uncertain. This CDR3 spans 13 amino acids. Trimming shortened V by 7 bases and J by 3 bases, and 9 bases separated the two germline ends. In germline, CDR1 is SNHLY, CDR2 FYNNEI.

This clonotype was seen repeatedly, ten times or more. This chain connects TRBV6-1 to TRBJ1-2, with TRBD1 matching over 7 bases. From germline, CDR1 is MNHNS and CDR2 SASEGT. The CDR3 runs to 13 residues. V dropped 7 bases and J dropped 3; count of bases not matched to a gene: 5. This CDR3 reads CASKDRAHYGYTF. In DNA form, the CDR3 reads TGTGCCAGCAAAGACAGGGCTCACTATGGCTACACCTTC.